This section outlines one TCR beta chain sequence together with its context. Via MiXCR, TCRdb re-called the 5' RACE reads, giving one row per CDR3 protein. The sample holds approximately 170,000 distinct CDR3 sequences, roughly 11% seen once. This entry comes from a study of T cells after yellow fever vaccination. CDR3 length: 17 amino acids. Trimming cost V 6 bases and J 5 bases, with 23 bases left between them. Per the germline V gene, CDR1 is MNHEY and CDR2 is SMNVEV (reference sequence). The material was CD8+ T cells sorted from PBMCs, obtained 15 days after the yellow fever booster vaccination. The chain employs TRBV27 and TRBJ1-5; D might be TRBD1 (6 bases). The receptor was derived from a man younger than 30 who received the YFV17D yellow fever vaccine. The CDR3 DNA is TGTGCCAGCAGACCAGGGGCCGGGAGGGCGAATTATCAGCCCCAGCATTTT. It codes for CASRPGAGRANYQPQHF.